This TCR beta chain was found in a study of OX40 agonist ivuxolimab in advanced cancers. On the study more broadly: Patients received ivuxolimab, an agonistic anti-OX40 (CD134) antibody.

The CDR3 runs to 14 residues. Germline lookup yields CDR1 SGHRS and CDR2 YFSETQ. V was clipped by 4 bases and J by 1 base; unmatched bases: 5. The data were produced by immunoSEQ multiplex PCR, yet TCRdb's version contains in-frame clones alone and is incomplete. The sample contains around 64,000 clones, roughly 87% of which appear only once. This clonotype was sampled from an adult with an advanced solid tumor such as melanoma, head and neck, liver or kidney cancer. J is TRBJ2-7 and V is TRBV5-1; 7 bases line up with TRBD1. The sample was CD4+ or CD8+ T cells sorted from blood, taken in a trial of the OX40 agonist ivuxolimab. The chain's CDR3 is CASSPSTGSYEQYF. DNA of the CDR3: TGCGCCAGCAGCCCTTCGACAGGGTCCTACGAGCAGTACTTC.